The source of this T cell receptor (beta chain) is a study of cytomegalovirus exposure and HLA in healthy donors. Sampled while nominally healthy, donors likely had unrecorded immune exposures. This clone has a single count. No antigen is known for it. The CDR3 extends over 14 amino acids. V dropped 0 bases and J dropped 4 bases, with 9 bases sitting between them. Germline loops: CDR1 KGHSH, CDR2 LQKENI. Primers for the PCR totalled 60 Vbeta and 13 Jbeta. The repertoire was sequenced with immunoSEQ multiplex PCR; TCRdb's copy has only in-frame clones and lacks some. The sample has about 150,000 clones, 65% to 80% seen once. The study, taken as a whole, reports: Per a prior analysis, the majority of TCR beta V segments were productive roughly 90% or roughly 30% of the time.

The specimen was PBMCs. This receptor was taken from a male donor in good health and CMV-seronegative. The chain uses TRBV18 and TRBJ1-2, with D hard to call. The CDR3 DNA reads as TGTGCCAGCTCACCACCGGTGGTTAGCTATGGCTACACCTTC. It encodes CASSPPVVSYGYTF.